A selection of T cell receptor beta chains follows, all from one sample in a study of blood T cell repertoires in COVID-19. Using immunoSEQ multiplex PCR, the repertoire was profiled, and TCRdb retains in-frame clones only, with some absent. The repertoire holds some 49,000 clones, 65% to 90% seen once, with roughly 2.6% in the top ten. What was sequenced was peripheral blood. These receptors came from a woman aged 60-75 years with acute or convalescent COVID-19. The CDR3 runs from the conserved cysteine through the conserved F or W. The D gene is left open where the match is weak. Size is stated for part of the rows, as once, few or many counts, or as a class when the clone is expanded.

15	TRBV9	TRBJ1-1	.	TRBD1	TGTGCCAGCAGCCAGGGGGGACAGATGAACACTGAAGCTTTCTTT	CASSQGGQMNTEAFF
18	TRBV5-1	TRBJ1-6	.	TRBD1	TGCGCCAGCAGATATGACTCAGGGGGTGCCTCCTATAATTCACCCCTCCACTTT	CASRYDSGGASYNSPLHF
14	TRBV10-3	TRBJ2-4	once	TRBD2	TGTGCCATCAGCGCTAGCGGGGGGAAAAACATTCAGTACTTC	CAISASGGKNIQYF
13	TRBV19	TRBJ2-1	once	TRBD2	TGTGCCAGTAAAGGCGGGGGGGACAATGAGCAGTTCTTC	CASKGGGDNEQFF
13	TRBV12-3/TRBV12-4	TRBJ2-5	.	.	TGTGCCAGCAGTTTTTCTACCATGGAGACCCAGTACTTC	CASSFSTMETQYF
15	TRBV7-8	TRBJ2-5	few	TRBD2	TGTGCCAGCAGCTTAGCGCTAGCGGGAGGGGAGACCCAGTACTTC	CASSLALAGGETQYF
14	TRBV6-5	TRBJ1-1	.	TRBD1	TGTGCCAGCGCTATGGACAGGTTAAACACTGAAGCTTTCTTT	CASAMDRLNTEAFF
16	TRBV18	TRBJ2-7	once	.	TGTGCCAGCTCACCCAAAGGGACAACGAGCTCCTACGAGCAGTACTTC	CASSPKGTTSSYEQYF
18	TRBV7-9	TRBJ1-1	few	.	TGTGCCAGCAGCTTATTACCGGGGGGTCTTGCGATGAACACTGAAGCTTTCTTT	CASSLLPGGLAMNTEAFF
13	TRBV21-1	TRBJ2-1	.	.	TGTGCCAGCAGCGAGGGCCCCTACAATGAGCAGTTCTTC	CASSEGPYNEQFF
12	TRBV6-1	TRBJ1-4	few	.	TGTGCCAGCAGTGACAGGGTGGGAAAACTGTTTTTT	CASSDRVGKLFF
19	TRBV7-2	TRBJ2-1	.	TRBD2	TGTGCCAGCAGCTTAGTAGGGACCCCTAGCGGGGGGGCGAGGAATGAGCAGTTCTTC	CASSLVGTPSGGARNEQFF
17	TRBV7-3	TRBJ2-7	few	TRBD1	TGTGCCAGCAGCTTATTAGGAATAGGACAGGGGCCCTACGAGCAGTACTTC	CASSLLGIGQGPYEQYF
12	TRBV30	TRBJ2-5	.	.	TGTGCCTGGAGTGTACGCGGGGAGACCCAGTACTTC	CAWSVRGETQYF
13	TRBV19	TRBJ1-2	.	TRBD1	TGTGCCAGTAGTAGACAGGGACTCGATGGCTACACCTTC	CASSRQGLDGYTF
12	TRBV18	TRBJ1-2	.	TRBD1	TGTGCCAGCTCGCTACAGGGGTATGGCTACACCTTC	CASSLQGYGYTF
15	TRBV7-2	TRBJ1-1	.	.	TGTGCCAGCAGCTTAGTTGAGGGTATAGGCACTGAAGCTTTCTTT	CASSLVEGIGTEAFF
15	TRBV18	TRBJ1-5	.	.	TGTGCCAGCTCACTGTCCCGGGACTATAATCAGCCCCAGCATTTT	CASSLSRDYNQPQHF
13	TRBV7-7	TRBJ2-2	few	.	TGTGCTAGCAGCTGGACAGCGACCGGGGAGCTGTTTTTT	CASSWTATGELFF
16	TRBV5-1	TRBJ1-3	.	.	TGCGCCAGCAGCTTCGACGGGGATAGATCTGGAAACACCATATATTTT	CASSFDGDRSGNTIYF
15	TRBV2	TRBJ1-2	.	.	TGTGCCAGCAGTGATTTAAACAGGGTCAAGGGTGGCTACACCTTC	CASSDLNRVKGGYTF
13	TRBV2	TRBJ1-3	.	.	TGTGCCAGCAGGCAGGGCTCTGGAAACACCATATATTTT	CASRQGSGNTIYF
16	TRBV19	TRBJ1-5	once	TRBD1	TGTGCCAGTAGTACCCGGGACAGGGGATACAATCAGCCCCAGCATTTT	CASSTRDRGYNQPQHF
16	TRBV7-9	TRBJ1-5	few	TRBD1	TGTGCCAGCAGTTCCGGGACAGGGGGCATCAATCAGCCCCAGCATTTT	CASSSGTGGINQPQHF
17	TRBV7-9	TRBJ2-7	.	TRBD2	TGTGCCAGCAACCGGCCGGGACTAGCGGGAGGGCCAGGGGAGCAGTACTTC	CASNRPGLAGGPGEQYF
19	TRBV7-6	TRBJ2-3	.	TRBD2	TGTGCCAGCAGCTTACTCCCCAGGACTAGCGGGAGGACCACAGATACGCAGTATTTT	CASSLLPRTSGRTTDTQYF
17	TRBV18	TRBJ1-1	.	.	TGTGCCAGCTCACCACCTGGGCAGGCCGGATGGTACACTGAAGCTTTCTTT	CASSPPGQAGWYTEAFF
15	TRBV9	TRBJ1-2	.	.	TGTGCCAGCAGCGTAGCGATTAGCGCAACCTATGGCTACACCTTC	CASSVAISATYGYTF
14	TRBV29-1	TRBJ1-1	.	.	TGCAGCGTTAGCGGAACGGGGGGTAACACTGAAGCTTTCTTT	CSVSGTGGNTEAFF
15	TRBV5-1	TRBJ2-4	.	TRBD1	TGCGCCAGCAGCACCCCGGACAGGGGGGGAGACATTCAGTACTTC	CASSTPDRGGDIQYF
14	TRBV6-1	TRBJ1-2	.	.	TGTGCCAGCAGTGAAGTACTGCACGGGTCAAGCTACACCTTC	CASSEVLHGSSYTF
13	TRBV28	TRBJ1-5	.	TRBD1	TGTGCCAGCGCCGAGACAGGGATTTGGCCCCAGCATTTT	CASAETGIWPQHF
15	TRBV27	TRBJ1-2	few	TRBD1	TGTGCCAGCAGTCCGCTCCCGGGACAGGGAAGCGGCTACACCTTC	CASSPLPGQGSGYTF
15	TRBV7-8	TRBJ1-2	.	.	TGTGCCAGCAGCTCCTCAGGGTGGGCTAACTATGGCTACACCTTC	CASSSSGWANYGYTF
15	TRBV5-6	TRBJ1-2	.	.	TGTGCCAGCAGCTTGGCGGGTGTCCAGATCTATGGCTACACCTTC	CASSLAGVQIYGYTF
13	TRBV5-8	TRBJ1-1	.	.	TGTGCCAGCAGCTTGGCCCGGAACACTGAAGCTTTCTTT	CASSLARNTEAFF
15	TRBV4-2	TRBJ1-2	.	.	TGTGCCAGCAGCCAAGAACGGGAACTTAACTATGGCTACACCTTC	CASSQERELNYGYTF
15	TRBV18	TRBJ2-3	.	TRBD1	TGTGCCAGCTCACCGGGCAGGGGGACGGCAGATACGCAGTATTTT	CASSPGRGTADTQYF
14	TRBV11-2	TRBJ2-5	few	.	TGTGCCAGCAGCTTTTCCGAGGGTCCAGAGACCCAGTACTTC	CASSFSEGPETQYF
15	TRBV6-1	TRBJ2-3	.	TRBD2	TGTGCCAGCAGTGAGCGAAGCGGGAGGACAGATACGCAGTATTTT	CASSERSGRTDTQYF
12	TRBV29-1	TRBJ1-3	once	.	TGCAGCGTCCAGGGTGGGGGAAACACCATATATTTT	CSVQGGGNTIYF
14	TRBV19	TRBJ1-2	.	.	TGTGCCAGTAGTATTTCCGTCAGGGTGGACGGCTACACCTTC	CASSISVRVDGYTF
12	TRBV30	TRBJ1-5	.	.	TGTGCCTGGCGCAGGGACAATCAGCCCCAGCATTTT	CAWRRDNQPQHF
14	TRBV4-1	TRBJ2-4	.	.	TGCGCCAGCAGCCCAGTGGGGGGGCCGCTCATTCAGTACTTC	CASSPVGGPLIQYF
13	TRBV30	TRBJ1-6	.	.	TGTGCCTGGAGTGCCAACCCGGGGACACCCCTCCACTTT	CAWSANPGTPLHF
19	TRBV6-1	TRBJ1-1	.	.	TGTGCCAGCAGTGGGACAGTCGATCCCACCACCGTTCGACACACTGAAGCTTTCTTT	CASSGTVDPTTVRHTEAFF
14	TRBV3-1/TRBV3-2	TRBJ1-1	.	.	TGTGCCAGCAGCCTAGGACAGTCGAACACTGAAGCTTTCTTT	CASSLGQSNTEAFF
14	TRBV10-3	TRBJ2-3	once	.	TGTGCCATCAGTGAGTCCGTCGGCACAGATACGCAGTATTTT	CAISESVGTDTQYF
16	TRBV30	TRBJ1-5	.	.	TGTGCCTGGAGTGATGCTTTCTCGGTAGCTAATCAGCCCCAGCATTTT	CAWSDAFSVANQPQHF
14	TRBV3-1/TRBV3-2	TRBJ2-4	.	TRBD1	TGTGCCAGCAGCCCATTCGGACAGGGACGGTGGCAGTACTTC	CASSPFGQGRWQYF
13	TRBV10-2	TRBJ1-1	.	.	TGCGCCAGCAGTGAGATACGGGGGATTGAAGCTTTCTTT	CASSEIRGIEAFF
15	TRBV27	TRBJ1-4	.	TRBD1	TGTGCCAGCAGTAACCTCGGACAGGGGCGGGAAAAACTGTTTTTT	CASSNLGQGREKLFF
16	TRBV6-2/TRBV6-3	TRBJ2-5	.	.	TGTGCCAGCAGGTACACGGGCAGGGGCGCCGAAGAGACCCAGTACTTC	CASRYTGRGAEETQYF
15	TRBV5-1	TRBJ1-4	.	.	TGCGCCAGCAGCTTGGGATATACCCGGGGTGAAAAACTGTTTTTT	CASSLGYTRGEKLFF
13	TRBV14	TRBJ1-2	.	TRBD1	TGTGCCAGCAGTTCGGACAGGGGCGGCGGCTACACCTTC	CASSSDRGGGYTF